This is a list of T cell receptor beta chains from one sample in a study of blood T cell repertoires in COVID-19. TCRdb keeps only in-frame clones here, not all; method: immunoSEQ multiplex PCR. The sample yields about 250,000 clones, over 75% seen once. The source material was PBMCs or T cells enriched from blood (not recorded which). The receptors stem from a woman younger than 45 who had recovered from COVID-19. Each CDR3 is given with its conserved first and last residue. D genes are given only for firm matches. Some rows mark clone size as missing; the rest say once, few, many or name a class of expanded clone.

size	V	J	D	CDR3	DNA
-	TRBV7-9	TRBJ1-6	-	CASSRGSGLDSPLHF	TGTGCCAGCAGCAGGGGCAGTGGCCTAGATTCACCCCTCCACTTT
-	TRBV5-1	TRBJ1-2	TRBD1	CASSLDNLDRGRNYGYTF	TGCGCCAGCAGCTTGGATAATTTGGACAGGGGCCGAAACTATGGCTACACCTTC
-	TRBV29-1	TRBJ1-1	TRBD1	CSVERAGQGLAFF	TGCAGCGTTGAACGGGCAGGACAGGGTTTGGCTTTCTTT
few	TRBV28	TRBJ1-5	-	CASLPGRGKYDQPQHF	TGTGCCAGCCTCCCCGGGAGGGGAAAGTATGATCAGCCCCAGCATTTT
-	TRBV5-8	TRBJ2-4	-	CASSRRGSDKNIQYF	TGTGCCAGCAGTCGCAGGGGCAGTGACAAAAACATTCAGTACTTC
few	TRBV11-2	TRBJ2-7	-	CASSHYPSQGLDYEQYF	TGTGCCAGCAGCCACTACCCTTCGCAGGGCTTAGACTACGAGCAGTACTTC
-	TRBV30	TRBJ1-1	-	CAWSWKTGAEAFF	TGTGCCTGGAGTTGGAAAACCGGGGCTGAAGCTTTCTTT
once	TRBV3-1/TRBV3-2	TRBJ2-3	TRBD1	CASSQAPPGQGDESTDTQYF	TGTGCCAGCAGCCAAGCCCCCCCGGGACAGGGGGATGAATCAACTGATACGCAGTATTTT
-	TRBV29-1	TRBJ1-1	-	CSVEDRSWMDTEAFF	TGCAGCGTTGAAGATCGGAGTTGGATGGACACTGAAGCTTTCTTT
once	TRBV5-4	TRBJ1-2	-	CASSLDTNGYTF	TGTGCCAGCAGCTTGGACACAAATGGCTACACCTTC
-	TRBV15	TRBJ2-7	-	CATSRDANYEQYF	TGTGCCACCAGCAGAGACGCGAACTACGAGCAGTACTTC
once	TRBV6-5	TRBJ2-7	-	CASGQIRSREQYF	TGTGCCAGCGGACAGATCAGATCCCGCGAGCAGTACTTC
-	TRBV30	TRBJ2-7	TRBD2	CAWSVNTGGPYEQYF	TGTGCCTGGAGTGTAAATACGGGGGGTCCCTACGAGCAGTACTTC
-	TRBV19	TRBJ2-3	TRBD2	CASKSRLAASTDTQYF	TGTGCCAGTAAATCACGACTAGCGGCTAGCACAGATACGCAGTATTTT
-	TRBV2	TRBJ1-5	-	CASSRAPGQPQHF	TGTGCCAGCAGTCGGGCTCCGGGGCAGCCCCAGCATTTT